The 16 T cell receptor beta chains given below trace back to one sample, sequenced in a study of blood T cells in healthy people across ages. Sample-barcoded 5' priming and a J-beta primer mix drove a second PCR of roughly 7 to 11 cycles. TCRdb reprocessed the 5' RACE reads via MiXCR and lists one record per CDR3 protein. The sample holds about 680,000 distinct CDR3 sequences; approximately 50% are singletons and the top ten take 30% to 35%. The sequencing input was blood. These receptors were obtained from a woman in her fifties or sixties in good health.

Concerning this clonotype: This may come from a read error, since a much larger clone is one base off. This chain uses TRBV29-1 with TRBJ2-7; 8 nucleotides align to TRBD1. Near its end, the DNA agrees better with TRBJ2-4, so the J call may be wrong. Germline loops: CDR1 SQVTM, CDR2 ANQGSEA. The CDR3 is made up of 14 amino acids. The CDR3 coding sequence is TGCAGCGTTGAAGGGACAGGGCTACATAACATTCAGTACTTC. Amino acids: CSVEGTGLHNIQYF.

This clonotype was counted many times. The chain joins TRBV28 to TRBJ2-1; possible D gene TRBD2, 7 bases. Germline V gene data show CDR1 as MDHEN and CDR2 as SYDVKM. This CDR3 is built from 16 residues. Trimming left V 7 bases short and J 5 bases short, with 21 bases between. CDR3 bases: TGTGCCAGCACCAGGGGAGTGGGACGGGGGGACAATGAGCAGTTCTTC. Translated: CASTRGVGRGDNEQFF.

The chain combines TRBV7-9 with TRBJ2-3; D assignment may be TRBD1 or TRBD2 (6 bases each). V lost 1 base, J lost 14 bases, and 25 bases lay in between. Germline CDR1 SEHNR, CDR2 FQNEAQ (reference sequence). The CDR3 length is 16 residues. The chain's CDR3 is CASSLGDDGGHRYAYF. In DNA, the CDR3 is TGTGCCAGCAGCTTAGGGGATGATGGGGGGCACAGATACGCGTATTTT.

This clonotype was recorded a few times. The chain links TRBV27 to TRBJ2-3; 7 bases are a match to TRBD2. The junction had 6 bases not matched to a gene; V was cut back by 4 bases and J by 2 bases. CDR1 MNHEY and CDR2 SMNVEV come from the germline V gene (reference sequence). CDR3 length: 15 residues. The CDR3 bases are TGTGCCAGCAGTTCGTGGGAGGGTTACACAGATACGCAGTATTTT. Protein: CASSSWEGYTDTQYF.

There are a few counts of this clonotype. The chain joins TRBV3-1 to TRBJ2-5; D might be TRBD2 (5 bases). The germline gives CDR1 LGHDT, CDR2 YNNKEL (reference sequence). This CDR3 has 15 residues. V was shortened by 5 bases and J by 5 bases, with 18 bases between the two germline ends. The CDR3 sequence: CASSFGMSGGETQYF. In nucleotides, the CDR3 is TGTGCCAGCAGCTTTGGGATGAGCGGTGGGGAGACCCAGTACTTC.

This chain connects TRBV5-1 to TRBJ2-7, with 8 positions matching TRBD2. Looked up from germline, CDR1 is SGHRS and CDR2 is YFSETQ. The trim removed 5 bases at V and 2 bases at J, leaving 9 bases unmatched. This CDR3 spans 15 amino acids. The CDR3 region is CASRPESGGTYEQYF. The CDR3 DNA reads TGCGCCAGCAGACCAGAGAGCGGGGGTACCTACGAGCAGTACTTC.

This clonotype was found a few times. The chain uses TRBV7-2 and TRBJ2-7, with D possibly matching TRBD1 (6 bases). V lost 3 bases and J lost 0, with 12 bases in between. CDR1 is SGHTA, CDR2 FQGNSA, per germline. This CDR3 region has 15 residues. As DNA, the CDR3 is TGTGCCAGCAGCTTGGGACACCCGAGCTCCTACGAGCAGTACTTC. Amino acids: CASSLGHPSSYEQYF. Full variable domain (missing parts from reference TRBV7-2 and TRBJ2-7): GAGVSQSPSNKVTEKGKDVELRCDPISGHTALYWYRQSLGQGLEFLIYFQGNSAPDKSGLPSDRFSAERTGGSVSTLTIQRTQQEDSAVYLCASSLGHPSSYEQYFGPGTRLTVT.

The chain has TRBV27 and TRBJ2-1; TRBD2 matches 9 bases. V was clipped by 4 bases and J by 2 bases; unmatched bases: 6. Germline assignment: CDR1 MNHEY and CDR2 SMNVEV (reference sequence). This CDR3 spans 16 amino acids. The CDR3 nucleotides read TGTGCCAGCAGTTCTCTTAGCGGGAGCGCCTACAATGAGCAGTTCTTC. This codes for CASSSLSGSAYNEQFF.

The V call is TRBV12-3 or TRBV12-4, the J call TRBJ2-3; perhaps TRBD1 as D (6 bases). The CDR3 totals 16 residues. Trimming cost V 6 bases and J 2 bases, with 18 bases left between them. The CDR3 DNA is TGTGCCAGCAGACCCAGTGACAGGTCTCTCACAGATACGCAGTATTTT. This gives the protein CASRPSDRSLTDTQYF.

This chain's CDR3 is CSARDLAESYNEQYF. CDR3 DNA sequence: TGCAGTGCTAGAGATCTGGCGGAATCCTACAATGAGCAGTACTTC. The gene calls are TRBV20-1 and TRBJ2-1; D remains ambiguous. The J call may not be correct, given that the DNA end is closer to TRBJ2-7. This CDR3 region has 15 residues. Germline CDR1 is DFQATT and CDR2 is SNEGSKA (reference sequence).

The chain joins TRBV18 to TRBJ1-1; D is uncertain. Germline V gives CDR1 KGHSH, CDR2 LQKENI. The CDR3 totals 13 residues. V dropped 1 base and J dropped 4 bases, with 7 bases sitting between them. CDR3 sequence: CASSPRISTEAFF. The CDR3 DNA sequence: TGTGCCAGCTCACCACGGATCTCCACTGAAGCTTTCTTT.

This chain uses TRBV20-1 with TRBJ1-5; D unresolved. The V end lost 6 bases, the J end lost 2 bases, and 17 bases lay between the germline ends. This CDR3 is built from 15 residues. In germline, CDR1 is DFQATT, CDR2 SNEGSKA (reference sequence). CDR3 sequence reads: CSAGRAKSRNQPQHF. In DNA form, the CDR3 reads TGCAGTGCGGGAAGAGCGAAGAGCCGCAATCAGCCCCAGCATTTT.

The chain recombines TRBV27 with TRBJ1-2; D gene uncertain. V shed 3 bases and J shed 8 bases, with 13 bases lying between them. Germline V lookup: CDR1 MNHEY, CDR2 SMNVEV (reference sequence). The CDR3 has 13 amino acids. CDR3 nucleotides: TGTGCCAGCAGTTTGAGGATTAAGAGGGGCTACACCTTC. As protein: CASSLRIKRGYTF.

V usage is TRBV5-4 and J usage is TRBJ2-1; TRBD1 aligns across 10 bases. CDR1 is SGHNT and CDR2 is YYREEE in the germline V gene (reference sequence). CDR3 size: 17 residues. Germline trimming cut 4 bases from V and 9 bases from J; bases unmatched to any gene: 16. CDR3: CASSEKPRQGAYGEQFF. Here the CDR3 DNA reads TGTGCCAGCAGCGAAAAACCGAGACAGGGGGCCTATGGTGAGCAGTTCTTC.

J is TRBJ2-1 and V is TRBV20-1; 8 bases map to TRBD2. The CDR3 is made up of 16 amino acids. In germline, CDR1 is DFQATT, CDR2 SNEGSKA (reference sequence). J was trimmed by 0 bases and V by 6 bases; bases with no gene match: 10. The CDR3 region is CSAGLAGASSYNEQFF. The CDR3 bases are TGCAGTGCCGGGCTAGCGGGTGCCAGCTCCTACAATGAGCAGTTCTTC.

J is TRBJ2-5 and V is TRBV10-3; D gene ambiguous. The CDR3 runs to 13 residues. V was clipped by 8 bases and J by 3 bases, with 13 bases between them. Germline CDR1 reads ENHRY; CDR2 reads SYGVKD. The CDR3 reads CAIRAGDKETQYF. The DNA for the CDR3 is TGTGCCATCCGCGCTGGAGACAAAGAGACCCAGTACTTC.